The clone carrying this T cell receptor beta chain has just a few counts. The sample originates from a study of blood T cell repertoires in COVID-19. Sequenced by immunoSEQ multiplex PCR; TCRdb stores in-frame clones only, minus some. The sample lists around 450,000 clones; roughly 87% were seen once. CDR1 is SGHNT and CDR2 is YYREEE in the germline V gene (reference sequence). The CDR3 runs to 14 residues. The trim removed 5 bases at V and 9 bases at J, leaving 11 bases unmatched. This receptor was identified in a young man who had recovered from COVID-19. J is TRBJ2-1 and V is TRBV5-4, with 7 bases aligning to TRBD2. The sequenced sample was PBMCs or T cells enriched from blood (not recorded which). This CDR3 is CASSQTSRSGEQFF. As DNA, the CDR3 is TGTGCCAGCAGTCAGACTAGCCGTTCGGGTGAGCAGTTCTTC.